This TCR beta chain was profiled in a study of T cell repertoires in cytomegalovirus infection. Background on the study: Both CMV infection and a matching HLA type were indicated by public TCR beta signatures.

The CDR3 contains 15 residues. V gave up 3 bases and J gave up 2 bases, with 12 bases separating them. This clonotype has a handful of counts. Its antigen is not known. Using its own MiXCR run on the reads, TCRdb lists one record per CDR3 protein. Of 250,000 to 300,000 distinct CDR3 sequences detected, 20% to 25% appear once; the ten largest clones hold under 25%. Study-wide results and caveats: CMV-specific HLA-C-restricted TCR beta clonotypes dominated the ex vivo response.

Sample: cultured PBMCs, taken from culture after CMV antigen stimulation. The chain uses TRBV12-3 or TRBV12-4 and TRBJ2-3; D unresolved. This receptor was taken from a human donor in good health (CMV status not recorded). Some clones in this sample may be carry-over from other donors' samples. This chain's CDR3 is CASSFDRRLTDTQYF. The CDR3 DNA is TGTGCCAGCAGTTTTGACCGCCGGCTCACAGATACGCAGTATTTT.